The TCR beta chain described here comes from a study of Graves' ophthalmopathy and Graves' hyperthyroidism. Study-wide results and caveats: The model's prediction of ophthalmopathy progression had 65% to 71% sensitivity and around 72% specificity. Among thyroid clonotypes expanded above 0.001 frequency, most also appeared in blood.

Using RNA transcripts, the TCR beta CDR3 regions were amplified. First-round RT-PCR employed HTBI primers, with a second-round multiplex PCR after it. TCRdb fed the multiplex PCR reads into MiXCR, producing one record per CDR3 protein. The sample includes 450,000 to 600,000 distinct CDR3 sequences, under 40% of them seen just once. This clonotype occurred a few times. Its antigen is unidentified. Trimming left V 5 bases short and J 2 bases short, with 13 bases between. Germline CDR1 reads MNHEY; CDR2 reads SMNVEV (reference sequence). The CDR3 contains 14 residues. The rearrangement links TRBV27 to TRBJ2-7, with D maybe TRBD2 (6 bases). The receptor's source is an adult man with Graves' hyperthyroidism. The source material was peripheral blood or thyroid tissue (not recorded which). This CDR3 reads CASSRTGDAYEQYF. CDR3 in DNA: TGTGCCAGCAGTAGGACGGGGGATGCCTACGAGCAGTACTTC.